The 9 T cell receptor beta chains in this list originate from one sample, sequenced in a study of blood T cell repertoires in COVID-19. Clones were sequenced by immunoSEQ multiplex PCR, and TCRdb holds only the in-frame ones, with some missing. The sample holds 95,000 to 150,000 clones, 85% to 90% seen once. Sequencing was done on a sample of peripheral blood. All receptors derive from a human donor in a cohort sampled during active COVID-19.

This rearrangement joins TRBV18 to TRBJ2-7; possibly TRBD1 for D (5 bases). Germline lookup yields CDR1 KGHSH and CDR2 LQKENI. This CDR3 is 14 amino acids long. V lost 2 bases to trimming and J lost 2 bases, with 10 bases between them. The CDR3 spells CASSPIQTAYEQYF. In nucleotides, the CDR3 is TGTGCCAGCTCACCAATACAGACAGCCTACGAGCAGTACTTC.

This chain links TRBV6-1 with TRBJ2-5, with TRBD2 matching 13 bases. The CDR3 is 19 amino acids. V shed 1 base, J shed 4 bases, and the junction held 12 bases outside the gene matches. In germline, CDR1 is MNHNS, CDR2 SASEGT. The CDR3 loop is CASSEGMELAGGPRETQYF. CDR3 DNA: TGTGCCAGCAGTGAAGGGATGGAACTAGCGGGGGGGCCTCGAGAGACCCAGTACTTC.

The gene calls are TRBV3-1 (or the pseudogene TRBV3-2) and TRBJ2-3, with 16 bases matching TRBD2. The germline CDR1 and CDR2 sequences are LGHDT and YNNKEL (reference sequence). The CDR3 has 18 residues. V shed 6 bases and J 1 base; nucleotides not matched to a gene: 7. The CDR3 bases are TGTGCCAGCAGTCGGGGACTAGCGGGAGGGCGTGGCACAGATACGCAGTATTTT. It yields the protein CASSRGLAGGRGTDTQYF.

The chain employs TRBV15 and TRBJ2-1; D perhaps matches TRBD2 (5 bases). This CDR3 region has 17 residues. Trimming removed 2 bases at V and 0 bases at J, with 14 bases between. Germline values: CDR1 LNHNV, CDR2 YYDKDF (reference sequence). CDR3 protein: CATSRPTRVSSYNEQFF. For the CDR3, the DNA is TGTGCCACCAGCAGACCAACTAGGGTTAGCTCCTACAATGAGCAGTTCTTC.

This clone was seen just once. The J gene is TRBJ2-1, the V gene TRBV19; 7 positions match TRBD2. Trimming took 5 bases from V and 0 from J; bases not matched to a gene: 4. In germline, CDR1 is LNHDA, CDR2 SQIVND (reference sequence). The CDR3 is 15 amino acids. CDR3 protein: CASSATGGSYNEQFF. The CDR3 coding sequence is TGTGCCAGTAGTGCGACGGGGGGCTCCTACAATGAGCAGTTCTTC.

V gene TRBV5-5 combines with J gene TRBJ1-4; 7 bases match TRBD1. The germline V gene has CDR1 SGHKS and CDR2 YYEKEE (reference sequence). The CDR3 is 14 residues long. V lost 4 bases and J lost 6; bases outside the gene matches: 6. CDR3 amino acids: CASSARGNYEKLFF. For the CDR3, the DNA is TGTGCCAGCAGCGCCAGGGGGAATTATGAAAAACTGTTTTTT.

The genes are TRBV6-6 and TRBJ2-7; no clear D. Trimming left V 6 bases short and J 4 bases short, with 10 bases between. CDR3 length: 12 amino acids. Germline CDR1 is MNHNY and CDR2 is SVGAGI (reference sequence). The CDR3 spells CASSQNTYEQYF. Written as DNA, the CDR3 is TGTGCCAGCAGCCAAAATACTTACGAGCAGTACTTC.

CDR3 protein: CASSAGRGANTGELFF. The DNA for the CDR3 is TGTGCCAGCAGCGCCGGGAGGGGCGCGAACACCGGGGAGCTGTTTTTT. The V and J genes are TRBV11-3 and TRBJ2-2; 8 nucleotides agree with TRBD2. Germline lookup yields CDR1 SGHNT and CDR2 YENEEA. V lost 5 bases, J lost 0 bases, and 5 bases stayed unmatched. This CDR3 comprises 16 residues.

The V and J genes are TRBV3-1 (or the pseudogene TRBV3-2) and TRBJ2-7; 10 bases map to TRBD1. Germline CDR1 LGHDT, CDR2 YNNKEL (reference sequence). CDR3 length equals 14 residues. J was trimmed by 5 bases and V by 4 bases; bases with no gene match: 5. The CDR3 loop is CASSPGQGRDEQYF. Written as DNA, the CDR3 is TGTGCCAGCAGCCCGGGACAGGGGAGGGACGAGCAGTACTTC.